This TCR beta chain originates from a study of PD-1 blockade in classical Hodgkin lymphoma. The repertoire was sequenced with immunoSEQ multiplex PCR; TCRdb's copy has only in-frame clones and lacks some. The sample lists approximately 45,000 clones, roughly 88% occurring once. Indicated time point: newly diagnosed, previously untreated cHL patient sample. Newly diagnosed, untreated classical Hodgkin lymphoma PBMCs provided comparison. On this clone: Its matching antigen is unknown.

Findings of the study overall: Reported findings placed baseline TCR diversity lower in newly diagnosed patients (compared with healthy donors). Why the repertoires differ is still unclear, perhaps disease activity or prior therapy.

Input material: peripheral blood mononuclear cells (PBMCs). This receptor was obtained from a human donor with classical Hodgkin lymphoma.

In DNA, the CDR3 is TGCGCCAGCAGCCAGCCAACAGGGGGCGGCACTGAAGCTTTCTTT. This translates into CASSQPTGGGTEAFF. The chain has TRBV4-1 and TRBJ1-1; 9 bases map to TRBD1. The CDR3 totals 15 residues. Germline V gives CDR1 MGHRA, CDR2 YSYEKL. V trimming: 3 bases; J trimming: 4 bases; junction bases outside the gene matches: 6.